This T cell receptor beta chain is from a study of blood T cells in healthy people across ages. The CDR3 spans 14 residues. The germline CDR1 and CDR2 sequences are GTSNPN and SVGIG (reference sequence). Germline trimming cut 4 bases from V and 8 bases from J; bases unmatched to any gene: 9. A second PCR, run for about 7 to 11 cycles, used a sample-barcoded 5' primer plus a J-beta primer mix. TCRdb ran MiXCR on the 5' RACE reads and lists one entry per CDR3 protein. The table records fewer than 2 million distinct CDR3 sequences, around 40% of them present only once. The sequenced sample consisted of blood. The chain combines TRBV30 with TRBJ2-1; 9 nucleotides line up with TRBD1. The source is a human donor in good health. The CDR3 sequence is CAWMDRGRWDEQFF. The CDR3, as DNA: TGTGCCTGGATGGACAGGGGAAGGTGGGATGAGCAGTTCTTC.